This T cell receptor beta chain came from a study of cytomegalovirus exposure and HLA in healthy donors. Study-level background: HLA-typed donors were the source of approximately 80 million unique TCRs, which an early data release held.

A multiplex PCR was run with 60 Vbeta primers and 13 Jbeta primers. Original handling: Around 80 million unique TCR beta chains, roughly 11 million of them shared, were counted by a later analysis. Method: immunoSEQ multiplex PCR; TCRdb's copy keeps in-frame clones and lacks some. D and trimming were read from the DNA, whereas the V and J calls and clone size are those reported in that table. The table lists 75,000 to 90,000 clones, about four fifths of them singletons, with less than 9.5% in the top ten. Trimming cost V 0 bases and J 0 bases; bases outside gene matches: 1. The germline CDR1 and CDR2 sequences are SGHTA and FQGNSA. The CDR3 length is 15 residues.

The rearrangement joins TRBV7-2 to TRBJ2-5, with 7 positions matching TRBD2. The receptor comes from a woman between 40 and 50 years old in good health and CMV-seropositive. The sample consisted of PBMCs. CDR3 loop: CASSLARGDQETQYF. The DNA for the CDR3 is TGTGCCAGCAGCTTAGCTCGGGGGGACCAAGAGACCCAGTACTTC.